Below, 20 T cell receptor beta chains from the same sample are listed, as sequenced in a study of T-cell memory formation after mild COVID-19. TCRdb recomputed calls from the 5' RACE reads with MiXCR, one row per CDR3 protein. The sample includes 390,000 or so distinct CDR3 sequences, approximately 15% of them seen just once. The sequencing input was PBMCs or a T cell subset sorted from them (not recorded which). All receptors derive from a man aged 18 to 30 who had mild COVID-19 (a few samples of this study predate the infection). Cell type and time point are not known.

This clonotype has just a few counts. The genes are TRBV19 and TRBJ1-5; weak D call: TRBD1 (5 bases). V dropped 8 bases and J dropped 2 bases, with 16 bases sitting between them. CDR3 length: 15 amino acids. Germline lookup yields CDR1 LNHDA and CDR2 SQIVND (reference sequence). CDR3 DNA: TGTGCCAGTGAATCTCAGGGATTTGGCAATCAGCCCCAGCATTTT. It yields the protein CASESQGFGNQPQHF.

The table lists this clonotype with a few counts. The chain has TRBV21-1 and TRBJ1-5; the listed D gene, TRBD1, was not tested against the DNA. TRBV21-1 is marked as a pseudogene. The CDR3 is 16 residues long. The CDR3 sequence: CASTKGGDTSNQPQHF. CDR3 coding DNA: TGTGCCAGCACCAAGGGGGGGGACACTAGCAATCAGCCCCAGCATTTT.

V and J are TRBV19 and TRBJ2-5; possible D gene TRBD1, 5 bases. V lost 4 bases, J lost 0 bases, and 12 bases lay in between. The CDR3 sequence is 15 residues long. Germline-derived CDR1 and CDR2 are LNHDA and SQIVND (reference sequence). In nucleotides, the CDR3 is TGTGCCAGTAGTACCCCCCACAGGAACCAAGAGACCCAGTACTTC. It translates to CASSTPHRNQETQYF.

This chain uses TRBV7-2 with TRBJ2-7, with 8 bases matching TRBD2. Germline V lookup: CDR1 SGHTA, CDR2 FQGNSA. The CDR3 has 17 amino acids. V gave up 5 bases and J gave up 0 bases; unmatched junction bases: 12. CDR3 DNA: TGTGCCAGCAGCCCTATGGGGGGCGGGGGGTCCTCCTACGAGCAGTACTTC. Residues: CASSPMGGGGSSYEQYF.

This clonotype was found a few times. The CDR3 nucleotides read TGTGCCAGCAGTCCGACCGGGACAGGGGGAACTAATGAAAAACTGTTTTTT. Translating it yields CASSPTGTGGTNEKLFF. The V gene is TRBV12-3 or TRBV12-4, the J gene TRBJ1-4; 11 nucleotides match TRBD1. The CDR3 is made up of 17 amino acids. V trimming: 5 bases; J trimming: 1 base; junction bases outside the gene matches: 6.

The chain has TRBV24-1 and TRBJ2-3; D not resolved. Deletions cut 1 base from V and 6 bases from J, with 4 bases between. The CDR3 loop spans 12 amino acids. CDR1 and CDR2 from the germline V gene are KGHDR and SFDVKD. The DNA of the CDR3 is TGTGCCACCAGTGATTTATGGGATACGCAGTATTTT. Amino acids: CATSDLWDTQYF.

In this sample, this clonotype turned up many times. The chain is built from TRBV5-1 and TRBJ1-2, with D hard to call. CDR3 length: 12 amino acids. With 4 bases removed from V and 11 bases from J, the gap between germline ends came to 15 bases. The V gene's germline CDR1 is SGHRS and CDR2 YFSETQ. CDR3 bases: TGCGCCAGCAGCCCCCGAGGCGAAGGGTACACCTTC. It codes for CASSPRGEGYTF.

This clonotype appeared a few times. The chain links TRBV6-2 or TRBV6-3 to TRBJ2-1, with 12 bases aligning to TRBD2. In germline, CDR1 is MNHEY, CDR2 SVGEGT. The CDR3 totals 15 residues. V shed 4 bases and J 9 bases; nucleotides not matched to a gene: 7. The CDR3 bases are TGTGCCAGCAGTTGGACTAGCGGGGTTATTGGTGAGCAGTTCTTC. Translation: CASSWTSGVIGEQFF.

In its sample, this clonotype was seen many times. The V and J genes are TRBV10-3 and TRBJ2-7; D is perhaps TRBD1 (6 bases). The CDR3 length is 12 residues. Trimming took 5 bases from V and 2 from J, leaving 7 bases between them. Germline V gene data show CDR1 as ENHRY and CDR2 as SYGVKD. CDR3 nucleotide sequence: TGTGCCATCAGTCAGGGGACCTACGAGCAGTACTTC. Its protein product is CAISQGTYEQYF.

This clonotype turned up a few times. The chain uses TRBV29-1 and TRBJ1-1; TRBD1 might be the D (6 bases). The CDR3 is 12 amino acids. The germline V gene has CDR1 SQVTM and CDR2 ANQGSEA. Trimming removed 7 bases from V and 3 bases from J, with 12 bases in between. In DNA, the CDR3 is TGCAGCGCTGGGGGCTGGGACACTGAAGCTTTCTTT. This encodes CSAGGWDTEAFF.

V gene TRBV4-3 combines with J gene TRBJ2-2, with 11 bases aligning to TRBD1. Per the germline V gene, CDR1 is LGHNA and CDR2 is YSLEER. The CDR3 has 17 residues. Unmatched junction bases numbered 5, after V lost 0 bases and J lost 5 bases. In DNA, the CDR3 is TGCGCCAGCAGCCAAGATCCCCGGGACAGGGGGACCGGGGAGCTGTTTTTT. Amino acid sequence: CASSQDPRDRGTGELFF.

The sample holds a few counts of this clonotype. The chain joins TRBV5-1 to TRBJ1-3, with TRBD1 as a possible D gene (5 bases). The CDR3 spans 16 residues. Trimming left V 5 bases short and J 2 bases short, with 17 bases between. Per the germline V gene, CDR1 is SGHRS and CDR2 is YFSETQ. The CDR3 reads CASSWTGPRAGNTIYF. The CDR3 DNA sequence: TGCGCCAGCAGTTGGACGGGACCGAGGGCTGGAAACACCATATATTTT.

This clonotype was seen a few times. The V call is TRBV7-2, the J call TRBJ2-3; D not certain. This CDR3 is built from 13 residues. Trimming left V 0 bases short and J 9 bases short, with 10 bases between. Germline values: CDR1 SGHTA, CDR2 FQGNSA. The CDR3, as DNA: TGTGCCAGCAGCTTAGCTCCACTTTCGACGCAGTATTTT. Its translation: CASSLAPLSTQYF.

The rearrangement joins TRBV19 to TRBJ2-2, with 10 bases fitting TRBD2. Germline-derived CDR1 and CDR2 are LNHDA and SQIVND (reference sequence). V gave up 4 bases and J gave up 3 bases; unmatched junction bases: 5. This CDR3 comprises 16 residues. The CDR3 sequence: CASSTRSGGHTGELFF. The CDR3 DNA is TGTGCCAGTAGTACCCGTAGCGGGGGGCACACCGGGGAGCTGTTTTTT.

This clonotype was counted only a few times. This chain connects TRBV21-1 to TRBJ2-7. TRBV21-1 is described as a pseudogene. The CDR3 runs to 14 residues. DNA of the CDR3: TGTGCCAGCAGCAAAGGGGAAAAGGGCTCCGAGCAGTACGTC. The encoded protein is CASSKGEKGSEQYV.

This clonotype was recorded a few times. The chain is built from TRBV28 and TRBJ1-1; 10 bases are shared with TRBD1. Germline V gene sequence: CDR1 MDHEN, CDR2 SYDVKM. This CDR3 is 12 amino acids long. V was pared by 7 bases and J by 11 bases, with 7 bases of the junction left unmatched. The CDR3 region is CASTTGGKGAFF. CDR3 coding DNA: TGTGCCAGCACGACAGGGGGCAAGGGGGCTTTCTTT.

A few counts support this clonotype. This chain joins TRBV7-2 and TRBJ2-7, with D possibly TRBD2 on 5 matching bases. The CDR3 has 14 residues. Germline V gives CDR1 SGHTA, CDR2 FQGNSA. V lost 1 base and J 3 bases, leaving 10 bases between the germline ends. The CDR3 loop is CASSLGGPLYEQYV. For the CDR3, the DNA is TGTGCCAGCAGCTTAGGCGGGCCCCTCTACGAGCAGTACGTC.

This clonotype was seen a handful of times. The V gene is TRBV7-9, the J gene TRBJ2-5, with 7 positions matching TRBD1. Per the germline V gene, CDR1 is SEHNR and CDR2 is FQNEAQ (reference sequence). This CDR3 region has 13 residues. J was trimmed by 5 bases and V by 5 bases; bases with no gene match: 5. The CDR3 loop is CASSDTGAETQYF. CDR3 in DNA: TGTGCCAGCAGCGACACAGGGGCCGAGACCCAGTACTTC.

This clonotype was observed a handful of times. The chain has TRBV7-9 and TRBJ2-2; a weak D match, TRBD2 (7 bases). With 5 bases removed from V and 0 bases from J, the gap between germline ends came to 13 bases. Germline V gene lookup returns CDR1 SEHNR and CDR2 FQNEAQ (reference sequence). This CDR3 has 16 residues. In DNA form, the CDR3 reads TGTGCCAGCAGCCCCTCGCGGGGGCCGAACACCGGGGAGCTGTTTTTT. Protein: CASSPSRGPNTGELFF.

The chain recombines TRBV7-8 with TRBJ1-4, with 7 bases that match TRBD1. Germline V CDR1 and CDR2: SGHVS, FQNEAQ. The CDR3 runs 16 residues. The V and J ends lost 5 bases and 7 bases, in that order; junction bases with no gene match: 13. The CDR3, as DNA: TGTGCCAGCAGCACGAGCAGAACAGGGGCCGCTGAAAAACTGTTTTTT. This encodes CASSTSRTGAAEKLFF.